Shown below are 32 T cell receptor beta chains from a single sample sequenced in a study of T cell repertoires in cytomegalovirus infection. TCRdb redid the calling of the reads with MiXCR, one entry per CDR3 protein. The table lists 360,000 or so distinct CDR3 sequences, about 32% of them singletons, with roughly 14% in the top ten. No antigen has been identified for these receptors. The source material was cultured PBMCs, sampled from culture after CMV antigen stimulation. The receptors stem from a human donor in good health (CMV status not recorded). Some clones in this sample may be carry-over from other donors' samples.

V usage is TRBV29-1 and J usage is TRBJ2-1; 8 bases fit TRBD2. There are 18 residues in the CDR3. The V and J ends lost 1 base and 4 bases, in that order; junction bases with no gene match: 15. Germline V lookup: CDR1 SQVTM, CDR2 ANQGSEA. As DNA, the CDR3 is TGCAGCGTTGAAGGGGGGGTATTAGCGGGAATAATTTACAATGAGCAGTTCTTC. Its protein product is CSVEGGVLAGIIYNEQFF.

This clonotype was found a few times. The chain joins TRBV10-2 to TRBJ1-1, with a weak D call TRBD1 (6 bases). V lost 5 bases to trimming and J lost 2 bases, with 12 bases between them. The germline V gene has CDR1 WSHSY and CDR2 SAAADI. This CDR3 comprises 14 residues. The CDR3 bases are TGCGCCAGCAGTACCACAGGGCCCAACACTGAAGCTTTCTTT. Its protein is CASSTTGPNTEAFF.

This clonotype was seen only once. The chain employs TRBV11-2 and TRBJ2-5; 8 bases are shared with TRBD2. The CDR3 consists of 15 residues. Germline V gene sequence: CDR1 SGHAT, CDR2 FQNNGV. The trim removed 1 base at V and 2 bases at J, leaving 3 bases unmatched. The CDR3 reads CASSLVGGRQETQYF. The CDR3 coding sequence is TGTGCCAGCAGCTTAGTGGGCGGGAGGCAAGAGACCCAGTACTTC.

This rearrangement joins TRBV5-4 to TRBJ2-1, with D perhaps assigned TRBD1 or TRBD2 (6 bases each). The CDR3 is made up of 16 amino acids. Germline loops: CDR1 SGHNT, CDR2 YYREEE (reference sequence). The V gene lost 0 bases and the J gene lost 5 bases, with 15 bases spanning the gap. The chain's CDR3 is CASSLGGASANNEQFF. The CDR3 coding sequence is TGTGCCAGCAGCTTGGGGGGGGCTAGCGCAAACAATGAGCAGTTCTTC.

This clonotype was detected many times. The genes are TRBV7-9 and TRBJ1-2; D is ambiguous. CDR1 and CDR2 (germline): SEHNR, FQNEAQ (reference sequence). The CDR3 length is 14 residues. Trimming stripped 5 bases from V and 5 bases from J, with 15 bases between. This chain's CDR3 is CASSPSQGRYGYTF. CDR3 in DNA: TGTGCCAGCAGCCCTAGCCAAGGCCGATATGGCTACACCTTC.

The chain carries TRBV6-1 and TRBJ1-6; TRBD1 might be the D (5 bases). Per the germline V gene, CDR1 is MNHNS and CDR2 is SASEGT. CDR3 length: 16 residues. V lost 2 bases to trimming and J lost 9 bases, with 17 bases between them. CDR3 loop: CASSESRLGRSSPLHF. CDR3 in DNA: TGTGCCAGCAGTGAAAGTCGGTTGGGGCGAAGTTCACCCCTCCACTTT.

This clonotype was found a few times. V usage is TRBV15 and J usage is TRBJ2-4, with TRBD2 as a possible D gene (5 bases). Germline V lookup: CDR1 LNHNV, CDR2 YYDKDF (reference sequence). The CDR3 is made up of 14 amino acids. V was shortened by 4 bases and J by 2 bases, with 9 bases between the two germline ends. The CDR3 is CATSMSGTKNIQYF. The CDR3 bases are TGTGCCACCAGCATGTCGGGAACCAAAAACATTCAGTACTTC. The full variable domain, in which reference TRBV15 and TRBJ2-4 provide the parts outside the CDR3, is DAMVIQNPRYQVTQFGKPVTLSCSQTLNHNVMYWYQQKSSQAPKLLFHYYDKDFNNEADTPDNFQSRRPNTSFCFLDIRSPGLGDTAMYLCATSMSGTKNIQYFGAGTRLSVL.

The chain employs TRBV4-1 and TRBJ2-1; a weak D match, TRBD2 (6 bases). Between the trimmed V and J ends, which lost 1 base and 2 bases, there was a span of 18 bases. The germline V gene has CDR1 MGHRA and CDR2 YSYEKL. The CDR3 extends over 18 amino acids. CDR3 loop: CASSQGRARGRPYNEQFF. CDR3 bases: TGCGCCAGCAGCCAAGGGAGGGCCCGGGGGAGGCCCTACAATGAGCAGTTCTTC.

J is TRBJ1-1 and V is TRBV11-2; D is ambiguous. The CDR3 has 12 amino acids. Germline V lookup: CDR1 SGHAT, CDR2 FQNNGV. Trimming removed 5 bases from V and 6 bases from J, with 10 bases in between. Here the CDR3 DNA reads TGTGCCAGCAGCACCCTGAGGTCTGAAGCTTTCTTT. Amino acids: CASSTLRSEAFF.

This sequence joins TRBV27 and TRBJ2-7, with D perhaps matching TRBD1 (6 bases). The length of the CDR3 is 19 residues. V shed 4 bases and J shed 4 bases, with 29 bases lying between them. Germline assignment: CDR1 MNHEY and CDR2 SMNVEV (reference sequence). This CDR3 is CASSSKISYLPGDTYEQYV. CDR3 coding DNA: TGTGCCAGCAGTTCGAAAATCTCATACTTACCAGGGGATACTTACGAGCAGTACGTC.

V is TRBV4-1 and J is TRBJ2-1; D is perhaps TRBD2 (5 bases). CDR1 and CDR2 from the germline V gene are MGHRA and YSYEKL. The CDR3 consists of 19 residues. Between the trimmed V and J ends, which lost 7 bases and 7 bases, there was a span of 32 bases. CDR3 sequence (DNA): TGCGCCAGCACCCCGGGGAGCTCCTACAGAGGTGAAATTCTTAATGAGCAGTTCTTC. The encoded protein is CASTPGSSYRGEILNEQFF.

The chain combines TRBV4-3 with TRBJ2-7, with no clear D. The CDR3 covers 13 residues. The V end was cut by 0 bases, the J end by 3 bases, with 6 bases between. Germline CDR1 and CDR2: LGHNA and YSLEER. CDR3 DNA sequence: TGCGCCAGCAGCCAAGAGTTAGGCTACGAGCAGTACGTC. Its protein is CASSQELGYEQYV.

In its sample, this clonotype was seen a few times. In DNA form, the CDR3 reads TGTGCCAGCAGCTCGCCCTGGCAGTTTCAAGAGACCCAGTACTTC. The encoded protein is CASSSPWQFQETQYF. This chain joins TRBV6-1 and TRBJ2-5; D call uncertain. Trimming left V 6 bases short and J 2 bases short, with 16 bases between. Germline V gene lookup returns CDR1 MNHNS and CDR2 SASEGT. This CDR3 is built from 15 residues.

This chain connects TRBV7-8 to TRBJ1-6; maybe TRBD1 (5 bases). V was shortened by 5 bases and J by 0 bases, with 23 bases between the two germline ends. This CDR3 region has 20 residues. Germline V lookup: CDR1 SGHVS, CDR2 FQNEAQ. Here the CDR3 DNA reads TGTGCCAGCAGCCATGCCAGTAGGGGCTCCAGTAGCTCCTATAATTCACCCCTCCACTTT. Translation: CASSHASRGSSSSYNSPLHF.

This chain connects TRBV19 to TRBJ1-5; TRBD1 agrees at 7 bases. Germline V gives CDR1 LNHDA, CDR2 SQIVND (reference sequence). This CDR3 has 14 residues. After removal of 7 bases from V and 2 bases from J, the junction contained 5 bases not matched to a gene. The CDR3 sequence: CASTWDSRNQPQHF. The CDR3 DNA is TGTGCCAGTACCTGGGACAGTCGCAATCAGCCCCAGCATTTT.

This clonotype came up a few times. The CDR3 sequence: CASTELTGGNSPLHF. Written as DNA, the CDR3 is TGTGCCAGTACGGAGCTCACAGGGGGCAACTCACCCCTCCACTTT. The chain links TRBV19 to TRBJ1-6; the match to TRBD1 covers 9 bases. CDR3 length: 15 residues. The germline V gene has CDR1 LNHDA and CDR2 SQIVND (reference sequence). The V and J ends lost 7 bases and 10 bases, in that order; junction bases with no gene match: 11.

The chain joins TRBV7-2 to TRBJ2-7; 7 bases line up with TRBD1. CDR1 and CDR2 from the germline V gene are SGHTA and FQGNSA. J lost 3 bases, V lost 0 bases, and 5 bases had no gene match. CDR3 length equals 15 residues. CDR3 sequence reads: CASSLAAGGSYEQYF. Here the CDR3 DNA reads TGTGCCAGCAGCTTAGCGGCAGGGGGAAGCTACGAGCAGTACTTC.

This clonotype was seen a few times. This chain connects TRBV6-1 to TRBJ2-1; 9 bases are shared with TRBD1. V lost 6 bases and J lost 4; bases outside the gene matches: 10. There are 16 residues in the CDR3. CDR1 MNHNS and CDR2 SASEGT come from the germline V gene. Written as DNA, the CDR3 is TGTGCCAGCAGGATGACCGGGACAGGGCTTTACAATGAGCAGTTCTTC. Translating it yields CASRMTGTGLYNEQFF.

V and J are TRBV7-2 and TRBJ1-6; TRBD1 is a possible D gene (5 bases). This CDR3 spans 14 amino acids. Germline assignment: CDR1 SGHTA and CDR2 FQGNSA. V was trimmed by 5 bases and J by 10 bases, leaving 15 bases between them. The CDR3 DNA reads TGTGCCAGCAGCCCCGATTACGGGGGATCACCCCTCCACTTT. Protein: CASSPDYGGSPLHF.

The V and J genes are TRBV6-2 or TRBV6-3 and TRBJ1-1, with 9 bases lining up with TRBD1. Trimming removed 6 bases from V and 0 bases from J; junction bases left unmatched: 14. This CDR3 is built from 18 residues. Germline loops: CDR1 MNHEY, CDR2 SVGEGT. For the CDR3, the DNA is TGTGCCAGCAGAGAGGGGGGACAGGGTTACCCCGTGAACACTGAAGCTTTCTTT. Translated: CASREGGQGYPVNTEAFF.

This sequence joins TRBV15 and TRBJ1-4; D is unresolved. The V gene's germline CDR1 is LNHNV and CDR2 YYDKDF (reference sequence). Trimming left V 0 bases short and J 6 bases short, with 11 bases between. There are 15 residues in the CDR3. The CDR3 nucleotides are TGTGCCACCAGCAGAGATTACGGGATGGATGAAAAACTGTTTTTT. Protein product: CATSRDYGMDEKLFF. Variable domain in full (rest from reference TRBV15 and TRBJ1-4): DAMVIQNPRYQVTQFGKPVTLSCSQTLNHNVMYWYQQKSSQAPKLLFHYYDKDFNNEADTPDNFQSRRPNTSFCFLDIRSPGLGDTAMYLCATSRDYGMDEKLFFGSGTQLSVL.

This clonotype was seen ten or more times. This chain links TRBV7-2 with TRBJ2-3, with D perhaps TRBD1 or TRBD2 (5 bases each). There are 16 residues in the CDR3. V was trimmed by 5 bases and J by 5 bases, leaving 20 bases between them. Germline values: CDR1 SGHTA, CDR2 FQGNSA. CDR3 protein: CASSQAPGRAGDTQYF. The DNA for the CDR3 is TGTGCCAGCAGCCAGGCCCCGGGGCGGGCTGGAGATACGCAGTATTTT.

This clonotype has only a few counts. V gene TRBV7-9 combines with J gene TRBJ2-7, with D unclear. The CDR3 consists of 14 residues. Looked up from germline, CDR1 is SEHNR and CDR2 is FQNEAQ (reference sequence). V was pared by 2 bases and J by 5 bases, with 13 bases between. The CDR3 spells CASSLTVVPHEQYV. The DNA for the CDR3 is TGTGCCAGCAGCTTAACGGTGGTACCTCACGAGCAGTACGTC.

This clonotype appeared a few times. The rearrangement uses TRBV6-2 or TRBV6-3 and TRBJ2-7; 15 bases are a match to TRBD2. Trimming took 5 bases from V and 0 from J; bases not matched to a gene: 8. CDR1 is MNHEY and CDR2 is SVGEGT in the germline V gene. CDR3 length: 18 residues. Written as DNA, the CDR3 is TGTGCCAGCAGTCTGGAAGGGACTAGCGGGAGGTTCTCCTACGAGCAGTACTTC. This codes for CASSLEGTSGRFSYEQYF.

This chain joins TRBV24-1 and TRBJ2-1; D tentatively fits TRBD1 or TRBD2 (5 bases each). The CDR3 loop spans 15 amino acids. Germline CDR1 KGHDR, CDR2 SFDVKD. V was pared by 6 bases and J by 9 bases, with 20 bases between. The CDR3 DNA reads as TGTGCCACCAGTAAGGCTGGGCTAGAGGGGTTTGAGCAGTTCTTC. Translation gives CATSKAGLEGFEQFF.

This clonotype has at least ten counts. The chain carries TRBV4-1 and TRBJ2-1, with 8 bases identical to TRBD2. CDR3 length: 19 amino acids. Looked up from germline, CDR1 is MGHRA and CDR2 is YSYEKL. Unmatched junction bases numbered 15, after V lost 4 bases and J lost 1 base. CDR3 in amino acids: CASSPKNLPSGRSYNEQFF. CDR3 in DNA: TGCGCCAGCAGCCCCAAAAACTTACCTAGCGGGCGATCCTACAATGAGCAGTTCTTC.

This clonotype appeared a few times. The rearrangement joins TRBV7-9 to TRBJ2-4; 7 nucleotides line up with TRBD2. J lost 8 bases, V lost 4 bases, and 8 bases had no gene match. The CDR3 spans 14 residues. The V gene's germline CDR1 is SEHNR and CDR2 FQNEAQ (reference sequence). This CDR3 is CASSSGLSGDIQYF. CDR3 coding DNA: TGTGCCAGCAGCTCGGGACTAAGCGGAGACATTCAGTACTTC.

The CDR3 protein is CASIQAEGHNEQFF. Here the CDR3 DNA reads TGTGCCAGCATACAGGCGGAAGGGCACAATGAGCAGTTCTTC. The V call is TRBV19, the J call TRBJ2-1; D perhaps matches TRBD1 (5 bases). Per the germline V gene, CDR1 is LNHDA and CDR2 is SQIVND (reference sequence). Between the trimmed V and J ends, which lost 9 bases and 5 bases, there was a span of 17 bases. The CDR3 runs 14 residues.

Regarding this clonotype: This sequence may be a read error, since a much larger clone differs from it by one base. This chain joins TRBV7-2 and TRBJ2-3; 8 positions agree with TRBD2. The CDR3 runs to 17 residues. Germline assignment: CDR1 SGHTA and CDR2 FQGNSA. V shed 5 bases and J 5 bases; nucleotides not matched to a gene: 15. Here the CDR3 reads CASSQGLVGGPLDTQYF. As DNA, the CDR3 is TGTGCCAGCAGCCAGGGACTAGTGGGAGGGCCACTAGATACGCAGTATTTT. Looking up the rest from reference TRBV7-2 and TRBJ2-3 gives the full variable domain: GAGVSQSPSNKVTEKGKDVELRCDPISGHTALYWYRQSLGQGLEFLIYFQGNSAPDKSGLPSDRFSAERTGGSVSTLTIQRTQQEDSAVYLCASSQGLVGGPLDTQYFGPGTRLTVL.

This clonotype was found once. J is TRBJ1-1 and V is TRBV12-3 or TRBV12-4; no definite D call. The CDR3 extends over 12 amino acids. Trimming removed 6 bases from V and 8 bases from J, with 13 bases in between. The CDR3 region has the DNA TGTGCCAGCAGGAGACGGAACTCAGAAGCTTTCTTT. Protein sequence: CASRRRNSEAFF.

CDR3 residues: CSVEPQGYGYTF. CDR3 nucleotides: TGCAGCGTTGAGCCGCAGGGCTATGGCTACACCTTC. The chain joins TRBV29-1 to TRBJ1-2; D possibly corresponds to TRBD1 (5 bases). The V end was cut by 3 bases, the J end by 4 bases, with 9 bases between. The germline V gene has CDR1 SQVTM and CDR2 ANQGSEA. This CDR3 contains 12 residues.

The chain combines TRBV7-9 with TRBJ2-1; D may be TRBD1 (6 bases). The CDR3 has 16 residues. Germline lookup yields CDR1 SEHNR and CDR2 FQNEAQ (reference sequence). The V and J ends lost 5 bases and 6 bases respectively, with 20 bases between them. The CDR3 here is CASSPLTGRPRNEQFF. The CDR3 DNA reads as TGTGCCAGCAGCCCGTTAACAGGGCGACCTCGCAATGAGCAGTTCTTC.